This TCR beta chain was recorded in a study of vaccination and CD4 T cells after COVID-19. Across the whole study: Stimuli were overlapping spike peptide pools of SARS-CoV-2 and three common cold coronaviruses (HCoV-NL63, HCoV-OC43, HCoV-229E). Study-wide results and limits: It was observed that, in convalescent patients, a median about 90% of reactive clones arose only post-vaccination.

To note about this clonotype: Its specificity is unknown.

Sequencing of DNA taken from cultured CD4+ T cells relied on the Oncomine TCR Beta short-read assay. TCRdb fed the PCR reads into MiXCR, producing one record per CDR3 protein. Here the sample spans approximately 21,000 distinct CDR3 sequences, 60% being singletons. Germline V gene sequence: CDR1 MNHNS, CDR2 SASEGT. This CDR3 region has 15 residues. V shed 7 bases, J shed 3 bases, and the junction held 6 bases outside the gene matches. Treatment denoted: approximately 10-day PBMC culture with coronavirus spike peptide pools or control peptides (ViraFEST assay). Peptide pool stimulation in ViraFEST expanded antigen-specific T cells, whose TCRs were then sequenced.

This sequence was found in a human donor who received a COVID-19 vaccine. The chain carries TRBV6-1 and TRBJ1-2; 12 bases map to TRBD1. The source material was CD4+ T cells from blood, cultured in vitro, sampled after SARS-CoV-2 vaccination. The CDR3 sequence: CASTTGTGGDYGYTF. The CDR3 DNA follows: TGTGCCAGCACCACCGGGACAGGGGGCGACTATGGCTACACCTTC.